Presented here are 18 T cell receptor beta chains from one specimen sequenced in a study of T cell responses to AZD1222 COVID-19 vaccine. The table came from immunoSEQ multiplex PCR; TCRdb's copy has only in-frame clones and leaves some out. The sample includes about 270,000 clones, around 92% seen only once; the top ten take 0.5% to 0.7%. The sample here was peripheral blood, taken 28 days after the second AZD1222 dose. The receptor set was obtained from an adult who received the AZD1222 COVID-19 vaccine.

The chain employs TRBV28 and TRBJ1-5; 7 bases agree with TRBD1. Germline loops: CDR1 MDHEN, CDR2 SYDVKM. The CDR3 is made up of 16 amino acids. The V and J ends lost 1 base and 9 bases, in that order; junction bases with no gene match: 12. The DNA of the CDR3 is TGTGCCAGCAGTTTATTCAGGGGGGCCCTGACTGGGCCCCAGCATTTT. Its protein product is CASSLFRGALTGPQHF.

The V gene is TRBV7-8, the J gene TRBJ1-1; weak D call: TRBD1 (5 bases). From germline, CDR1 is SGHVS and CDR2 FQNEAQ. V was cut by 5 bases and J by 5 bases, with 9 bases left in between. The CDR3 consists of 12 residues. CDR3 DNA sequence: TGTGCCAGCAGCCCAAGGGGAACTGAAGCTTTCTTT. Translation gives CASSPRGTEAFF.

The rearrangement joins TRBV3-1 (or the pseudogene TRBV3-2) to TRBJ1-2, with D uncertain. The germline V gene has CDR1 LGHDT and CDR2 YNNKEL (reference sequence). Trimming cost V 4 bases and J 3 bases, with 18 bases left between them. The CDR3 is made up of 16 amino acids. The CDR3 protein is CASSPREYTAHYGYTF. As DNA, the CDR3 is TGTGCCAGCAGCCCCCGGGAGTATACAGCCCACTATGGCTACACCTTC.

The rearrangement links TRBV15 to TRBJ2-5; 7 bases align to TRBD1. Per germline, CDR1 LNHNV and CDR2 YYDKDF (reference sequence). This CDR3 has 15 amino acids. After removal of 4 bases from V and 5 bases from J, the junction contained 10 bases not matched to a gene. CDR3 protein: CATSTRQGIKETQYF. The CDR3 region has the DNA TGTGCCACCAGCACTCGACAGGGAATCAAGGAGACCCAGTACTTC.

The chain employs TRBV27 and TRBJ2-7; maybe TRBD1 (6 bases). The CDR3 is 14 amino acids. Germline V gene sequence: CDR1 MNHEY, CDR2 SMNVEV (reference sequence). Trimming pared 0 bases from V and 3 bases from J, leaving 9 bases between. The CDR3: CASSLSGRGYEQYF. The CDR3, as DNA: TGTGCCAGCAGTTTATCGGGCAGGGGCTACGAGCAGTACTTC.

The chain is built from TRBV6-2 or TRBV6-3 and TRBJ2-5; 7 bases fit TRBD1. Germline V gene lookup returns CDR1 MNHEY and CDR2 SVGEGT. This CDR3 has 15 residues. After removal of 4 bases from V and 5 bases from J, the junction contained 10 bases not matched to a gene. CDR3 amino acids: CASSFDREFKETQYF. CDR3 bases: TGTGCCAGCAGTTTTGACAGGGAATTTAAGGAGACCCAGTACTTC.

V and J are TRBV6-1 and TRBJ1-1; a possible D gene is TRBD1 (5 bases). V lost 2 bases and J 10 bases, leaving 17 bases between the germline ends. This CDR3 contains 14 residues. CDR1 and CDR2 from the germline V gene are MNHNS and SASEGT. CDR3 nucleotides: TGTGCCAGCAGTGAACAGGGTGGTACAAATTCAGCTTTCTTT. Translating it yields CASSEQGGTNSAFF.

The chain links TRBV5-1 to TRBJ2-1, with D tentatively TRBD2 (6 bases). The CDR3 contains 15 residues. CDR1 is SGHRS and CDR2 is YFSETQ in the germline V gene. V was clipped by 4 bases and J by 0 bases, with 11 bases between them. The CDR3 loop reads CASSPGTYSYNEQFF. CDR3 DNA sequence: TGCGCCAGCAGCCCTGGGACTTACTCCTACAATGAGCAGTTCTTC.

The V gene is TRBV18, the J gene TRBJ1-5; 7 bases map to TRBD1. Germline V gene sequence: CDR1 KGHSH, CDR2 LQKENI. The CDR3 contains 19 residues. Trimming cost V 0 bases and J 0 bases; bases outside gene matches: 11. The CDR3 sequence: CASSPPGQERNYSNQPQHF. CDR3 nucleotide sequence: TGTGCCAGCTCACCACCTGGACAGGAAAGGAATTATAGCAATCAGCCCCAGCATTTT. The entire variable domain, with the rest obtained from reference TRBV18 and TRBJ1-5, is as follows: NAGVMQNPRHLVRRRGQEARLRCSPMKGHSHVYWYRQLPEEGLKFMVYLQKENIIDESGMPKERFSAEFPKEGPSILRIQQVVRGDSAAYFCASSPPGQERNYSNQPQHFGDGTRLSIL.

The rearrangement joins TRBV6-4 to TRBJ2-2, with D uncertain. The germline V gene encodes CDR1 MRHNA and CDR2 SNTAGT. This CDR3 is built from 14 residues. The ends were cut back, 5 bases at V and 0 bases at J, with 7 bases in the middle. The CDR3 sequence is CASSQTANTGELFF. The CDR3 nucleotides are TGTGCCAGCAGTCAGACTGCGAACACCGGGGAGCTGTTTTTT.

The sample holds one count of this clone. This chain joins TRBV2 and TRBJ2-3; no reliable D call. The germline CDR1 and CDR2 sequences are SNHLY and FYNNEI. The CDR3 spans 15 residues. V was pared by 4 bases and J by 1 base, with 12 bases between. CDR3 sequence: CASSGQRAGTDTQYF. The DNA for the CDR3 is TGTGCCAGCAGTGGGCAGAGAGCTGGCACAGATACGCAGTATTTT.

The V gene is TRBV28, the J gene TRBJ1-5; no definite D call. The germline V gene encodes CDR1 MDHEN and CDR2 SYDVKM. The CDR3 runs to 16 residues. The V gene lost 4 bases and the J gene lost 2 bases, with 15 bases spanning the gap. CDR3 residues: CASSWEGARGNQPQHF. DNA of the CDR3: TGTGCCAGCAGTTGGGAGGGTGCGAGGGGCAATCAGCCCCAGCATTTT.

The V and J genes are TRBV28 and TRBJ1-2; D is uncertain. The CDR3 covers 12 residues. The germline V and J ends were trimmed by 2 bases and 8 bases, with 9 bases remaining between them. The germline V gene encodes CDR1 MDHEN and CDR2 SYDVKM. The CDR3 nucleotides read TGTGCCAGCAGTTTACGGAGAAGCGGCTACACCTTC. The encoded protein is CASSLRRSGYTF.

CDR3 coding DNA: TGTGCCAGCAGTTCCGGGTTTTTCTACGAGCAGTACTTC. Its translation is CASSSGFFYEQYF. The chain links TRBV28 to TRBJ2-7; no reliable D call. The ends were cut back, 4 bases at V and 3 bases at J, with 10 bases in the middle. The CDR3 totals 13 residues. Germline loops: CDR1 MDHEN, CDR2 SYDVKM.

The V call is TRBV3-1 (or the pseudogene TRBV3-2), the J call TRBJ2-4; 8 bases fit TRBD1. Germline CDR1 reads LGHDT; CDR2 reads YNNKEL (reference sequence). Trimming at V came to 4 bases and at J to 1 base, leaving 12 bases not matched to a gene. The CDR3 has 18 amino acids. The CDR3 sequence is CASSRGSRGPAAKNIQYF. The CDR3 bases are TGTGCCAGCAGCCGAGGTAGCAGGGGGCCGGCGGCCAAAAACATTCAGTACTTC.

The chain combines TRBV28 with TRBJ2-5, with 9 bases lining up with TRBD1. CDR1 and CDR2 from the germline V gene are MDHEN and SYDVKM. The V and J ends lost 4 bases and 1 base, in that order; junction bases with no gene match: 7. The CDR3 length is 16 residues. CDR3 sequence (DNA): TGTGCCAGCAGTTCCCTAGGGGACAGGGCCCAAGAGACCCAGTACTTC. Its translation: CASSSLGDRAQETQYF.

The chain uses TRBV5-4 and TRBJ2-3; TRBD1 aligns across 8 bases. Germline-derived CDR1 and CDR2 are SGHNT and YYREEE (reference sequence). Trimming at V came to 2 bases and at J to 4 bases, leaving 6 bases not matched to a gene. The CDR3 has 15 residues. The CDR3 is CASSFSTGEADTQYF. CDR3 in DNA: TGTGCCAGCAGCTTTTCGACAGGGGAGGCAGATACGCAGTATTTT.

This rearrangement joins TRBV28 to TRBJ1-2; no clear D gene. Germline CDR1 reads MDHEN; CDR2 reads SYDVKM. The V and J ends lost 1 base and 8 bases respectively, with 14 bases between them. This CDR3 region has 14 residues. For the CDR3, the DNA is TGTGCCAGCAGTTTATCAACCTTCAGTAAGGGCTACACCTTC. This encodes CASSLSTFSKGYTF.